These 5 T cell receptor beta chains were all obtained from the same sample, sequenced in a study of blood T cell repertoires in COVID-19 (TCRdb year 2020). Libraries came from the immunoSEQ multiplex PCR assay. Not all clones reach the TCRdb copy of this immuneACCESS table, which keeps in-frame sequences only. Checked studies attribute under half of the gap to unresolved V genes and leave the rest unexplained. The sample data list about 410,000 clones, and 89% of these were observed just once. The top ten constitute approximately 1.5% of the sample. Sequenced sample: peripheral blood. All receptors come from a woman aged 40 to 55 with COVID-19, enrolled during active disease.

This chain joins TRBV5-1 and TRBJ2-1, with D possibly TRBD2 on 5 matching bases. V was shortened by 0 bases and J by 6 bases, with 10 bases between the two germline ends. The CDR3 length is 14 residues. CDR1 is SGHRS, CDR2 YFSETQ, per germline. The CDR3 region is CASSLEGGLNEQFF. As DNA, the CDR3 is TGCGCCAGCAGCTTGGAAGGCGGACTCAATGAGCAGTTCTTC.

The rearrangement joins TRBV24-1 to TRBJ2-1; maybe TRBD2 (7 bases). Germline values: CDR1 KGHDR, CDR2 SFDVKD. The V gene lost 3 bases and the J gene lost 1 base, with 12 bases spanning the gap. The CDR3 consists of 16 residues. The CDR3 nucleotides read TGTGCCACCAGTGATGGGGGGGGCGGTTCCTACAATGAGCAGTTCTTC. This gives the protein CATSDGGGGSYNEQFF.

The CDR3 loop is CAIGGRGAYEQYF. The CDR3 DNA follows: TGTGCCATCGGGGGCCGGGGGGCCTACGAGCAGTACTTC. The chain has TRBV10-3 and TRBJ2-7; the D gene is possibly TRBD2 (7 bases). The germline CDR1 and CDR2 sequences are ENHRY and SYGVKD. Deletions cut 8 bases from V and 2 bases from J, with 13 bases between. This CDR3 has 13 amino acids.

The chain uses TRBV7-9 and TRBJ1-5; 12 bases align to TRBD1. The CDR3 contains 15 residues. The germline CDR1 and CDR2 sequences are SEHNR and FQNEAQ (reference sequence). The ends lost 4 bases at V and 7 bases at J; junction bases unmatched: 5. The CDR3 DNA reads TGTGCCAGCAGCTCACCGGGACAGGGGGCCCAGCCCCAGCATTTT. Its translation: CASSSPGQGAQPQHF.

The V and J genes are TRBV2 and TRBJ2-1; D unresolved. The V gene's germline CDR1 is SNHLY and CDR2 FYNNEI. V lost 4 bases and J 3 bases, leaving 10 bases between the germline ends. The CDR3 has 14 amino acids. CDR3 sequence: CASSGISVYNEQFF. Here the CDR3 DNA reads TGTGCCAGCAGTGGGATCAGCGTCTACAATGAGCAGTTCTTC.